The 6 T cell receptor beta chains below come from one sample, sequenced in a study of T cells in women clearing cervical HPV infection. Method: immunoSEQ multiplex PCR; TCRdb's copy keeps in-frame clones and lacks some. The sample's table shows about 34,000 clones. Sequencing was performed on blood buffy coat. These receptors were collected from a woman aged 18-69 years with a cervical HPV16 infection that either progressed to CIN3+ or cleared (not recorded which).

For this clone: Read sequence stops 3 residues before the CDR3 end, and the germline J gene provides the missing end. The chain couples TRBV30 to TRBJ2-5; TRBD2 agrees at 8 bases. Germline V gene data show CDR1 as GTSNPN and CDR2 as SVGIG (reference sequence). Trimming at V came to 0 bases and at J to 5 bases, leaving 8 bases not matched to a gene. CDR3 length: 15 residues. The chain's CDR3 is CAWSVGGGYGETQYF. The covered CDR3 bases are TGTGCCTGGAGTGTGGGCGGGGGGTATGGGGAGACC.

A note on this clone: The read ends 3 residues shy of where the CDR3 ends; the end is completed using the germline J gene. J is TRBJ2-3 and V is TRBV2, with a tentative D call TRBD2 (6 bases). The CDR3 extends over 16 amino acids. The germline V gene has CDR1 SNHLY and CDR2 FYNNEI. This CDR3 is CASKLEGWRNQETQYF. The sequenced CDR3 bases are TGTGCCAGCAAGTTGGAGGGCTGGAGAAACCAAGAGACG.

Comment on this clone: Read coverage stops 3 residues before the CDR3 terminus; the germline J gene supplies the remainder. The genes are TRBV5-4 and TRBJ2-5, with D possibly TRBD1 on 7 matching bases. This CDR3 comprises 15 residues. Deletions cut 4 bases from V and 2 bases from J, with 15 bases between. Germline V gene lookup returns CDR1 SGHNT and CDR2 YYREEE (reference sequence). CDR3 sequence: CASSGGGWRQETQYF. Incomplete CDR3 DNA: TGTGCCAGCAGCGGAGGGGGCTGGAGACAAGAGACC.

As to this clone: Coverage ceases 3 residues before the CDR3 finishes, and the germline J gene fills in the end. The rearrangement joins TRBV10-3 to TRBJ2-1; D unresolved. CDR1 is ENHRY, CDR2 SYGVKD, per germline. Trimming took off 0 bases at V and 0 bases at J, with 15 bases between the two ends. The CDR3 is made up of 18 amino acids. CDR3 sequence: CAISESGGDRSSYNEQFF. The sequenced part of the CDR3 DNA is TGTGCCATCAGTGAGTCTGGCGGAGACCGGAGCTCCTACAATGAG.

As regards this clone: Read sequence stops 3 residues before the CDR3 end, and the germline J gene provides the missing end. The chain has TRBV19 and TRBJ2-7; D remains ambiguous. Trimming took 5 bases from V and 5 from J, leaving 13 bases between them. The CDR3 covers 13 residues. Germline V gene lookup returns CDR1 LNHDA and CDR2 SQIVND (reference sequence). CDR3 amino acids: CASSQVLVDEQYF. The sequenced part of the CDR3 DNA is TGTGCCAGTAGTCAGGTCTTGGTCGACGAG. The whole variable domain, filled in from reference TRBV19 and TRBJ2-7, reads DGGITQSPKYLFRKEGQNVTLSCEQNLNHDAMYWYRQDPGQGLRLIYYSQIVNDFQKGDIAEGYSVSREKKESFPLTVTSAQKNPTAFYLCASSQVLVDEQYFGPGTRLTVT.

Notes on this clone: The read ends 3 residues before the CDR3 terminus; that terminus is restored from the germline J gene. This chain joins TRBV19 and TRBJ2-7, with D uncertain. Trimming shortened V by 2 bases and J by 3 bases, and 8 bases separated the two germline ends. Per germline, CDR1 LNHDA and CDR2 SQIVND (reference sequence). The CDR3 length is 13 residues. The covered CDR3 bases are TGTGCCAGTAGTATACAGTACAGCTACGAG. It encodes CASSIQYSYE. The CDR3 as a whole reads CASSIQYSYEQYF.